The rows below give T cell receptor beta chains drawn from one sample of a study of Ad26.COV2.S vaccination and SARS-CoV-2 variants. Profiled with immunoSEQ multiplex PCR; TCRdb holds only in-frame clones, not every one. This sample yields 500,000 or so clones, of which approximately 92% are seen a single time; approximately 2.5% belongs to the top ten. The sample here was peripheral blood, taken in a trial of Ad26.COV2.S vaccine versus placebo. The receptors come from a person aged 18-65 years who received the Ad26.COV2.S COVID-19 vaccine or a placebo. CDR3s include the opening cysteine and the closing phenylalanine or tryptophan. Each record gives: clone size, V gene, D gene, J gene, CDR3 DNA, CDR3 protein. The D gene is left open where the match is weak. Clone size appears in some rows only: once, few, many, or a class for an expanded clone.

NA	TRBV6-5	TRBD1	TRBJ1-2	TGTGCCAGCAGTCAGACAGGGTTGGGCTACACCTTC	CASSQTGLGYTF
few	TRBV27	NA	TRBJ2-2	TGTGCCAGCAGTCGGACGGTGAACACCGGGGAGCTGTTTTTT	CASSRTVNTGELFF
NA	TRBV29-1	NA	TRBJ1-4	TGCAGCGCGCAACCGGGACTGGGTGCAGGTCGTGAACTGTTTTTT	CSAQPGLGAGRELFF
NA	TRBV7-6	NA	TRBJ1-1	TGTGCCAGCACCGAGGAGATTGGCACTGAAGCTTTCTTT	CASTEEIGTEAFF
NA	TRBV3-1/TRBV3-2	TRBD2	TRBJ2-3	TGTGCCAGCAGCCTTCTAGCGGGGGATACGCAGTATTTT	CASSLLAGDTQYF
NA	TRBV4-3	TRBD2	TRBJ2-4	TGCGCCAGCAGCCAAGATCCCCTAGCGGGGGCCGGGATAGCCAAAAACATTCAGTACTTC	CASSQDPLAGAGIAKNIQYF
NA	TRBV12-5	TRBD2	TRBJ2-1	TGTGCTAGTGGTAGGACTAGGTCCAATGAGCAGTTCTTC	CASGRTRSNEQFF
NA	TRBV7-8	NA	TRBJ2-1	TGTGCCAGCAGCTTATATACCCCCCTCGGGAGAGTTAGCAATGAGCAGTTCTTC	CASSLYTPLGRVSNEQFF
NA	TRBV6-1	NA	TRBJ1-5	TGTGCCAGCAGTGAAGTGGGGAATCAGCCCCAGCATTTT	CASSEVGNQPQHF
NA	TRBV5-1	NA	TRBJ2-3	TGCGCCAGCAGCTTTAAGGGAGGACAAGATACGCAGTATTTT	CASSFKGGQDTQYF
NA	TRBV5-6	NA	TRBJ1-5	TGTGCCAGCAGCTTGGAAGCTTATAGCAATCAGCCCCAGCATTTT	CASSLEAYSNQPQHF
NA	TRBV4-2	NA	TRBJ1-1	TGTGCCAGCAGCCAGTCAAGGACAGTGAACACTGAAGCTTTCTTT	CASSQSRTVNTEAFF
NA	TRBV19	NA	TRBJ1-1	TGTGCCAGTAGTTCTCATGGTAGTAACACTGAAGCTTTCTTT	CASSSHGSNTEAFF
NA	TRBV3-1/TRBV3-2	TRBD1	TRBJ1-1	TGTGCCAGCAGCCAAGGGGACAGGAAAGCTTTCTTT	CASSQGDRKAFF
NA	TRBV7-2	NA	TRBJ2-7	TGTGCCAGCAGCCCACGGACAGTCTACGAGCAGTACTTC	CASSPRTVYEQYF
NA	TRBV4-2	TRBD1	TRBJ1-6	TGTGCCAGCAGCCAACGCCATCTAGGACAGGGGAGCTATAATTCACCCCTCCACTTT	CASSQRHLGQGSYNSPLHF
NA	TRBV6-4	TRBD2	TRBJ2-1	TGTGCCAGCAGTGAACAACTAGCGGGAGTTCAGTTCTTC	CASSEQLAGVQFF
NA	TRBV6-5	NA	TRBJ2-6	TGTGCCAGCAGGCCCGGGAGCTCTGGGGCCAACGTCCTGACTTTC	CASRPGSSGANVLTF
few	TRBV7-3	NA	TRBJ2-2	TGTGCCAGCAGCTCACAGGGGAGGGCCGGGGAGCTGTTTTTT	CASSSQGRAGELFF
NA	TRBV4-3	NA	TRBJ2-3	TGCGCCAGCAGCCATCCCATGACAGATACGCAGTATTTT	CASSHPMTDTQYF
NA	TRBV25-1	NA	TRBJ1-1	TGTGCCAGCAGATTGGGGGGGACTGAAGCTTTCTTT	CASRLGGTEAFF
NA	TRBV3-1/TRBV3-2	NA	TRBJ1-2	TGTGCCAGCAGCCAAGATTTGCGGGAGGACTATGGCTACACCTTC	CASSQDLREDYGYTF
NA	TRBV7-9	NA	TRBJ2-3	TGTGCCAGCAGCTTAGTGACCCCAGACCGCACAGATACGCAGTATTTT	CASSLVTPDRTDTQYF
NA	TRBV27	NA	TRBJ2-1	TGTGCCAGCATTGGGACGGGGGCGAACTCCTACAATGAGCAGTTCTTC	CASIGTGANSYNEQFF
NA	TRBV4-1	NA	TRBJ2-1	TGCGCCAGCAGCAAAACCGGGACATCCCTAAATGAGCAGTTCTTC	CASSKTGTSLNEQFF
NA	TRBV19	NA	TRBJ2-4	TGTGCCAGTGCGCTAGCCAAAAACATTCAGTACTTC	CASALAKNIQYF
NA	TRBV5-1	TRBD2	TRBJ2-1	TGCGCCAGCAGCTTGGGGGGACTAGATGACAATGAGCAGTTCTTC	CASSLGGLDDNEQFF
NA	TRBV30	TRBD2	TRBJ2-1	TGTGCCCTACACCCTAGCGGGCGTTACAATGAGCAGTTCTTC	CALHPSGRYNEQFF
NA	TRBV27	NA	TRBJ2-7	TGTGCCAGCAGTTTAGGGGCCAGTAGCGAGCAGTACTTC	CASSLGASSEQYF
NA	TRBV7-2	NA	TRBJ2-1	TGTGCCAGCAGCTCCCCCAGCGGCTACAATGAGCAGTTCTTC	CASSSPSGYNEQFF
few	TRBV6-5	NA	TRBJ1-3	TGTGCCAGCAGTTCCTCGGTTAGCTCTGGAAACACCATATATTTT	CASSSSVSSGNTIYF
NA	TRBV5-1	NA	TRBJ1-3	TGCGCCAGCAGCTTCGGAAGCTCTGGAAACACCATATATTTT	CASSFGSSGNTIYF
NA	TRBV30	TRBD2	TRBJ2-2	TGTGCCTGGTCACTAGCGCCCGGGGAGCTGTTTTTT	CAWSLAPGELFF
NA	TRBV18	NA	TRBJ2-3	TGTGCCAGCTCACCAGAGGCCGGTAGCACAGATACGCAGTATTTT	CASSPEAGSTDTQYF
NA	TRBV7-3	NA	TRBJ2-5	TGTGCCAGCAGCCCCGGACAGTCGGAGACCCAGTACTTC	CASSPGQSETQYF
NA	TRBV9	NA	TRBJ2-3	TGTGCCAGCAGCGTAGGTGTCAGGGGCCGATCCGTGGATACGCAGTATTTT	CASSVGVRGRSVDTQYF
once	TRBV7-2	NA	TRBJ1-2	TGTGCCAGCAGCTTAGCGTTGGGGGGTGGCTACACCTTC	CASSLALGGGYTF
NA	TRBV12-5	NA	TRBJ2-1	TGTGCTAGTGGTTTGTCTTCCAGCGGGCTCCTCTCCTACAATGAGCAGTTCTTC	CASGLSSSGLLSYNEQFF
NA	TRBV3-1/TRBV3-2	NA	TRBJ2-5	TGTGCCAGCAGCCAAGTCTTGGAAGGGACCCAGTACTTC	CASSQVLEGTQYF
NA	TRBV7-2	NA	TRBJ2-3	TGTGCCAGCAGCTCTAGCCCCGGGCTAGCGAGCCTTGGTCGTACGCAGTATTTT	CASSSSPGLASLGRTQYF
NA	TRBV5-6	TRBD2	TRBJ2-3	TGTGCCAGCAGCTGGGGACTAGCGGCGGGGGATACGCAGTATTTT	CASSWGLAAGDTQYF
NA	TRBV11-3	NA	TRBJ2-1	TGTGCCAGCAGCTTAGGAAGGCCGAGGACAGTCTTACAGGATGAGCAGTTCTTC	CASSLGRPRTVLQDEQFF
NA	TRBV7-9	TRBD2	TRBJ2-2	TGTGCCAGCAGTTTCACGACAAGTGCGGGAGAAGGCGGGGAGCTGTTTTTT	CASSFTTSAGEGGELFF
few	TRBV18	NA	TRBJ1-5	TGTGCCAGCTCACCAGGAGGCGATCAGCCCCAGCATTTT	CASSPGGDQPQHF
few	TRBV4-3	NA	TRBJ1-6	TGCGCCAGCAGCCAAGATTCGGCGGAGAATTCACCCCTCCACTTT	CASSQDSAENSPLHF
NA	TRBV7-8	NA	TRBJ2-2	TGTGCCAGCAGCCCTCTCCTCGGGGAGCTGTTTTTT	CASSPLLGELFF
NA	TRBV7-2	TRBD2	TRBJ2-3	TGTGCCAGCAGCTTAGCAATTTTCCTAGCGGGGGATACGCAGTATTTT	CASSLAIFLAGDTQYF
NA	TRBV3-1/TRBV3-2	NA	TRBJ1-1	TGTGCCAGCAGCCAAGATGTGACGGAAACCAAGGAAGCTTTCTTT	CASSQDVTETKEAFF
once	TRBV5-8	NA	TRBJ2-7	TGTGCCAGCAGCTTGGGGGCCAGCCACACTTCTTACGAGCAGTACTTC	CASSLGASHTSYEQYF
NA	TRBV7-2	TRBD2	TRBJ2-5	TGTGCCAGCAGCTTAGTCCGACTAGCGGGGTCGGGAGAGACCCAGTACTTC	CASSLVRLAGSGETQYF
few	TRBV2	NA	TRBJ1-5	TGTGCCAGCAGCGGGGAAGCGGGGCAGCCCCAGCATTTT	CASSGEAGQPQHF
few	TRBV7-9	NA	TRBJ1-4	TGTGCCAGCACCAGGACAGAAAAACTGTTTTTT	CASTRTEKLFF
NA	TRBV3-1/TRBV3-2	NA	TRBJ1-2	TGTGCCAGCAGTTCACGGGGTCCGGGTGGCTACACCTTC	CASSSRGPGGYTF